One sample yielded the 6 T cell receptor beta chains listed below, sequenced in a study of CD8 T cells in ankylosing spondylitis. In TCRdb, the 5' RACE reads were re-called with MiXCR into one record per CDR3 protein. Of approximately 110,000 distinct CDR3 sequences listed, around 24% are singletons. Sequenced sample: synovial fluid, either unsorted or a sorted T cell fraction (not recorded which). The receptor source for this set is a male donor with ankylosing spondylitis.

This rearrangement joins TRBV29-1 to TRBJ2-1, with 11 bases aligning to TRBD1. Germline V CDR1 and CDR2: SQVTM, ANQGSEA. The CDR3 sequence is 14 residues long. Trimming cost V 1 base and J 7 bases; bases outside gene matches: 3. The CDR3 here is CSVEGGQGANEQFF. Written as DNA, the CDR3 is TGCAGCGTTGAAGGAGGACAGGGGGCGAATGAGCAGTTCTTC.

The chain employs TRBV2 and TRBJ2-1; D unclear. The ends were cut back, 6 bases at V and 2 bases at J, with 8 bases in the middle. CDR1 is SNHLY and CDR2 is FYNNEI in the germline V gene. The CDR3 loop spans 13 amino acids. The CDR3 nucleotides are TGTGCCAGCAGCGAGAGGACCTACAATGAGCAGTTCTTC. Encoded protein: CASSERTYNEQFF.

The V gene is TRBV18, the J gene TRBJ2-1; D ambiguous. The V end lost 3 bases, the J end lost 7 bases, and 7 bases lay between the germline ends. The V gene's germline CDR1 is KGHSH and CDR2 LQKENI. There are 12 residues in the CDR3. The DNA for the CDR3 is TGTGCCAGCTCACCGAACATAAATGAGCAGTTCTTC. Its translation: CASSPNINEQFF.

The sample holds one count of this clonotype. The chain is built from TRBV7-9 and TRBJ2-5, with TRBD2 matching 7 bases. This CDR3 contains 14 residues. From germline, CDR1 is SEHNR and CDR2 FQNEAQ (reference sequence). The V segment lost 4 bases and the J segment 5 bases; nucleotides outside the gene matches: 7. This CDR3 is CASSSGLPSETQYF. The CDR3 region has the DNA TGTGCCAGCAGCTCGGGACTACCTAGCGAGACCCAGTACTTC.

This clonotype was counted only a few times. Here the CDR3 DNA reads TGCAGTGCTACCCATCCAGGGTACGCCGGGGAGCTGTTTTTT. Translated: CSATHPGYAGELFF. This rearrangement joins TRBV20-1 to TRBJ2-2, with D possibly TRBD1 on 5 matching bases. V was shortened by 4 bases and J by 6 bases, with 15 bases between the two germline ends. CDR1 DFQATT and CDR2 SNEGSKA come from the germline V gene (reference sequence). This CDR3 region has 14 residues.

Points on this clonotype: It may be a read error: a sequence one base away is much more abundant. V and J are TRBV12-3 or TRBV12-4 and TRBJ2-5; D call uncertain. This CDR3 comprises 11 residues. Trimming removed 6 bases at V and 4 bases at J, with 6 bases between. CDR3 amino acids: CASSFTETQYF. The CDR3 nucleotides read TGTGCCAGCAGCTTCACAGAGACCCAGTACTTC.